This entry lists 27 T cell receptor beta chains sequenced from one sample in a study of blood T cell repertoires in COVID-19. The data were produced by immunoSEQ multiplex PCR, yet TCRdb's version contains in-frame clones alone and is incomplete. The table has 250,000 to 350,000 clones, more than 90% seen once; the top ten hold less than 20%. Sequencing was done on a sample of PBMCs or T cells enriched from blood (not recorded which). The receptors originated from a woman aged 25 to 39 who had recovered from COVID-19.

The chain couples TRBV7-2 to TRBJ2-4, with D perhaps TRBD2 (5 bases). The CDR3 spans 17 residues. CDR1 and CDR2 from the germline V gene are SGHTA and FQGNSA. Trimming pared 1 base from V and 0 bases from J, leaving 13 bases between. CDR3 DNA sequence: TGTGCCAGCAGCTTAGTCAGGACTCCTATAGCCAAAAACATTCAGTACTTC. Translated: CASSLVRTPIAKNIQYF.

The V gene is TRBV4-2, the J gene TRBJ2-5; D gene ambiguous. The germline V gene encodes CDR1 LGHNA and CDR2 YNFKEQ. V was trimmed by 4 bases and J by 0 bases, leaving 12 bases between them. This CDR3 contains 15 residues. The CDR3 is CASSRYESYQETQYF. The CDR3 nucleotides read TGTGCCAGCAGCCGATACGAGAGTTACCAAGAGACCCAGTACTTC.

The chain combines TRBV29-1 with TRBJ2-2; possibly TRBD2 for D (6 bases). CDR1 and CDR2 (germline): SQVTM, ANQGSEA. The V end was cut by 5 bases, the J end by 0 bases, with 10 bases between. This CDR3 has 14 amino acids. CDR3 in DNA: TGCAGCGTTCTGCGGGATTCGAACACCGGGGAGCTGTTTTTT. Protein product: CSVLRDSNTGELFF.

The chain has TRBV7-9 and TRBJ1-6; 8 bases agree with TRBD1. The CDR3 consists of 15 residues. CDR1 and CDR2 (germline): SEHNR, FQNEAQ (reference sequence). V was pared by 5 bases and J by 9 bases, with 9 bases of the junction left unmatched. In DNA, the CDR3 is TGTGCCAGCAGCGGGGGGACAGGCAGTTTTTCACCCCTCCACTTT. It encodes CASSGGTGSFSPLHF.

The chain uses TRBV6-5 and TRBJ1-2; the match to TRBD1 covers 7 bases. Trimming at V came to 5 bases and at J to 7 bases, leaving 7 bases not matched to a gene. Germline loops: CDR1 MNHEY, CDR2 SVGAGI. This CDR3 spans 13 amino acids. CDR3: CASSLRDSGGYTF. The CDR3 DNA reads TGTGCCAGCAGTCTCCGGGACAGTGGTGGCTACACCTTC.

The J gene is TRBJ2-5, the V gene TRBV5-4; D may be TRBD2 (6 bases). V was cut by 1 base and J by 3 bases, with 13 bases left in between. This CDR3 has 15 residues. Germline V gene lookup returns CDR1 SGHNT and CDR2 YYREEE (reference sequence). The CDR3 region has the DNA TGTGCCAGCAGCTTGAAACTAGCCCCAGAAGAGACCCAGTACTTC. This gives the protein CASSLKLAPEETQYF.

This sequence joins TRBV4-1 and TRBJ2-7; D is perhaps TRBD2 (6 bases). From germline, CDR1 is MGHRA and CDR2 YSYEKL. The V gene lost 4 bases and the J gene lost 0 bases, with 13 bases spanning the gap. The length of the CDR3 is 15 residues. The CDR3 spells CASSPDSGASYEQYF. CDR3 in DNA: TGCGCCAGCAGCCCCGATAGCGGTGCCTCCTACGAGCAGTACTTC.

The sample holds one count of this clone. The J gene is TRBJ2-2, the V gene TRBV4-1; 8 bases fit TRBD1. Germline loops: CDR1 MGHRA, CDR2 YSYEKL. The junction had 8 bases not matched to a gene; V was cut back by 0 bases and J by 5 bases. This CDR3 region has 17 residues. In nucleotides, the CDR3 is TGCGCCAGCAGCCAAGAGTGGACAGGGTGGGGGACCGGGGAGCTGTTTTTT. Protein product: CASSQEWTGWGTGELFF.

This chain joins TRBV29-1 and TRBJ1-4; 8 bases align to TRBD1. Germline CDR1 and CDR2: SQVTM and ANQGSEA. V gave up 6 bases and J gave up 8 bases; unmatched junction bases: 8. The CDR3 has 13 amino acids. CDR3 in DNA: TGCAGCGTAGTGGACAGGGCTTTCGAAAAACTGTTTTTT. Protein: CSVVDRAFEKLFF.

J is TRBJ1-6 and V is TRBV4-2, with a tentative D call TRBD1 (5 bases). The CDR3 spans 15 residues. The germline CDR1 and CDR2 sequences are LGHNA and YNFKEQ. V lost 1 base and J lost 13, with 17 bases in between. CDR3 in amino acids: CASSQVSGRLTPLHF. DNA for the CDR3: TGTGCCAGCAGCCAAGTCTCAGGGCGCCTAACGCCCCTCCACTTT.

The V gene is TRBV9, the J gene TRBJ1-4, with unresolved D. Germline CDR1 SGDLS, CDR2 YYNGEE. V lost 3 bases to trimming and J lost 7 bases, with 16 bases between them. The CDR3 sequence is 15 residues long. The CDR3, as DNA: TGTGCCAGCAGCGGACGGACGGAGGCAGTTGAAAAACTGTTTTTT. The encoded protein is CASSGRTEAVEKLFF.

The chain joins TRBV19 to TRBJ1-5; D ambiguous. The germline CDR1 and CDR2 sequences are LNHDA and SQIVND (reference sequence). The V and J ends lost 5 bases and 0 bases respectively, with 20 bases between them. This CDR3 has 18 amino acids. The CDR3 nucleotides are TGTGCCAGTAGTCCCCGTTGGGGTCAGGAGGATAGCAATCAGCCCCAGCATTTT. Protein: CASSPRWGQEDSNQPQHF. The complete variable domain, with remaining parts taken from reference TRBV19 and TRBJ1-5, reads DGGITQSPKYLFRKEGQNVTLSCEQNLNHDAMYWYRQDPGQGLRLIYYSQIVNDFQKGDIAEGYSVSREKKESFPLTVTSAQKNPTAFYLCASSPRWGQEDSNQPQHFGDGTRLSIL.

A word on this clone: This sample includes further DNA sequences coding for the same CDR3. V and J are TRBV28 and TRBJ1-2, with D possibly being TRBD1 (6 bases). V was shortened by 5 bases and J by 4 bases, with 11 bases between the two germline ends. This CDR3 has 13 amino acids. CDR1 is MDHEN, CDR2 SYDVKM, per germline. This CDR3 reads CASSPGQPYGYTF. As DNA, the CDR3 is TGTGCCAGCAGTCCAGGACAGCCCTATGGCTACACCTTC.

The chain links TRBV12-3 or TRBV12-4 to TRBJ2-7; 10 positions match TRBD2. The CDR3 is made up of 13 amino acids. V gave up 5 bases and J gave up 7 bases; unmatched junction bases: 5. The CDR3 spells CASSPRLAGEQYF. CDR3 in DNA: TGTGCCAGCAGTCCTAGACTAGCGGGTGAGCAGTACTTC.

This clone was seen a single time. This chain links TRBV28 with TRBJ2-1; tentatively, D is TRBD1 (5 bases). The germline gives CDR1 MDHEN, CDR2 SYDVKM. Trimming removed 3 bases at V and 6 bases at J, with 15 bases between. The CDR3 spans 15 residues. CDR3 sequence (DNA): TGTGCCAGCAGTTTTGCCTTCGTGGGGCCCAATGAGCAGTTCTTC. Amino acids: CASSFAFVGPNEQFF.

The chain carries TRBV4-3 and TRBJ2-1; 9 positions agree with TRBD2. Germline V lookup: CDR1 LGHNA, CDR2 YSLEER. The CDR3 sequence is 16 residues long. Germline trimming cut 1 base from V and 8 bases from J; bases unmatched to any gene: 9. CDR3 in amino acids: CASSQVWAGGPYEQFF. CDR3 bases: TGCGCCAGCAGCCAAGTCTGGGCGGGAGGGCCCTATGAGCAGTTCTTC.

The gene calls are TRBV27 and TRBJ1-5; 9 positions agree with TRBD1. The CDR3 covers 14 residues. Trimming took 5 bases from V and 6 from J; bases not matched to a gene: 5. Germline V gives CDR1 MNHEY, CDR2 SMNVEV (reference sequence). Here the CDR3 DNA reads TGTGCCAGCAGTCCCGGGACAGGGCGTCAGCCCCAGCATTTT. This translates into CASSPGTGRQPQHF.

J is TRBJ2-5 and V is TRBV5-1, with 11 bases aligning to TRBD2. The CDR3 has 15 amino acids. Per the germline V gene, CDR1 is SGHRS and CDR2 is YFSETQ. The ends lost 4 bases at V and 4 bases at J; junction bases unmatched: 6. DNA for the CDR3: TGCGCCAGCAGCGCTGTACTAGCGGGGGTAGAGACCCAGTACTTC. Its protein product is CASSAVLAGVETQYF.

The chain employs TRBV7-3 and TRBJ2-2; 8 bases are a match to TRBD2. This CDR3 has 18 amino acids. With 3 bases clipped from V and 4 bases from J, the junction kept 13 bases outside the gene matches. From germline, CDR1 is SGHTA and CDR2 FQGTGA. The CDR3 DNA reads as TGTGCCAGCAGCTTCCTCCCCGCTAGCGGGCGAGGCACCGGGGAGCTGTTTTTT. Translation gives CASSFLPASGRGTGELFF.

V and J are TRBV9 and TRBJ2-5; D is unclear. Germline V lookup: CDR1 SGDLS, CDR2 YYNGEE. V shed 3 bases and J shed 5 bases, with 11 bases lying between them. The CDR3 sequence is 13 residues long. CDR3 loop: CASSARGAETQYF. The DNA for the CDR3 is TGTGCCAGCAGCGCCCGTGGAGCCGAGACCCAGTACTTC.

The chain combines TRBV5-1 with TRBJ2-3; 9 bases fit TRBD1. J was trimmed by 5 bases and V by 1 base; bases with no gene match: 5. Germline CDR1 is SGHRS and CDR2 is YFSETQ. This CDR3 is 15 amino acids long. CDR3 nucleotides: TGCGCCAGCAGCTTGTGGGACAGGGCAGTAGATACGCAGTATTTT. This encodes CASSLWDRAVDTQYF. The complete variable domain, with remaining parts taken from reference TRBV5-1 and TRBJ2-3, reads KAGVTQTPRYLIKTRGQQVTLSCSPISGHRSVSWYQQTPGQGLQFLFEYFSETQRNKGNFPGRFSGRQFSNSRSEMNVSTLELGDSALYLCASSLWDRAVDTQYFGPGTRLTVL.

This clone has only one observation. The J gene is TRBJ1-2, the V gene TRBV18; maybe TRBD1 (5 bases). Germline V gene sequence: CDR1 KGHSH, CDR2 LQKENI. V was shortened by 3 bases and J by 2 bases, with 16 bases between the two germline ends. The CDR3 runs to 16 residues. CDR3 DNA: TGTGCCAGCTCACCCCCAGGGTTCAATGGCAACTATGGCTACACCTTC. Amino acids: CASSPPGFNGNYGYTF.

This rearrangement joins TRBV6-5 to TRBJ2-7, with a tentative D call TRBD1 (6 bases). Trimming pared 6 bases from V and 2 bases from J, leaving 14 bases between. From germline, CDR1 is MNHEY and CDR2 SVGAGI. The CDR3 loop spans 14 amino acids. The CDR3 is CASSHDRNTYEQYF. CDR3 in DNA: TGTGCCAGCAGCCACGACAGGAATACCTACGAGCAGTACTTC.

This clone occurred once. V gene TRBV30 combines with J gene TRBJ1-2; 8 bases are shared with TRBD1. CDR1 is GTSNPN, CDR2 SVGIG, per germline (reference sequence). The CDR3 is 16 residues long. Losses at the gene ends were 3 bases for V and 0 bases for J; bases not matched to a gene: 9. The CDR3 DNA follows: TGTGCCTGGAGGAGGGGGGCAGGGGGCCCTAACTATGGCTACACCTTC. The encoded protein is CAWRRGAGGPNYGYTF.

The chain carries TRBV5-1 and TRBJ2-5; perhaps TRBD1 as D (5 bases). CDR3 length equals 16 residues. V lost 1 base and J lost 0, with 13 bases in between. Germline assignment: CDR1 SGHRS and CDR2 YFSETQ. This CDR3 is CASSLTGRPYQETQYF. The CDR3 DNA is TGCGCCAGCAGCTTGACAGGCCGGCCGTACCAAGAGACCCAGTACTTC.

CDR3 sequence reads: CASSRTGGRNTIYF. In nucleotides, the CDR3 is TGTGCCAGTAGCAGGACAGGGGGAAGAAACACCATATATTTT. V gene TRBV19 combines with J gene TRBJ1-3; 10 nucleotides agree with TRBD1. Germline V CDR1 and CDR2: LNHDA, SQIVND (reference sequence). J gave up 5 bases and V 6 bases, and 4 bases lay outside the gene matches. The CDR3 consists of 14 residues.

CDR3 amino acids: CASSLQGDTQYF. As DNA, the CDR3 is TGTGCCAGCAGCCTCCAGGGGGATACGCAGTATTTT. The chain couples TRBV4-2 to TRBJ2-3; TRBD1 might be the D (6 bases). V shed 4 bases and J shed 6 bases, with 8 bases lying between them. In germline, CDR1 is LGHNA, CDR2 YNFKEQ. The CDR3 is 12 amino acids.